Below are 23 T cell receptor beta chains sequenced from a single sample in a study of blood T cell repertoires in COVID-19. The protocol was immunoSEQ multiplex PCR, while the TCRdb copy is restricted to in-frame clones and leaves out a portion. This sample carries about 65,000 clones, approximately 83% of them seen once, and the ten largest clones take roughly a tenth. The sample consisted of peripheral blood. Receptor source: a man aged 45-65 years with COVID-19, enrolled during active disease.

CDR3 in DNA: TGTGCCAGCTCACCAAGGGAGGGAACATGGGAGCAGTTCTTC. Protein product: CASSPREGTWEQFF. The chain couples TRBV18 to TRBJ2-1, with 7 positions matching TRBD2. Trimming at V came to 2 bases and at J to 10 bases, leaving 8 bases not matched to a gene. Germline loops: CDR1 KGHSH, CDR2 LQKENI. This CDR3 is built from 14 residues.

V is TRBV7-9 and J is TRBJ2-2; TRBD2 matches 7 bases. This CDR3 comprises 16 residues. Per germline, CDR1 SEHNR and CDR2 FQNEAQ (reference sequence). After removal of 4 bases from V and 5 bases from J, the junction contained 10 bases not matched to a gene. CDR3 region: CASSSSGGKLTGELFF. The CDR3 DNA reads TGTGCCAGCAGCTCCTCGGGGGGAAAGTTGACCGGGGAGCTGTTTTTT.

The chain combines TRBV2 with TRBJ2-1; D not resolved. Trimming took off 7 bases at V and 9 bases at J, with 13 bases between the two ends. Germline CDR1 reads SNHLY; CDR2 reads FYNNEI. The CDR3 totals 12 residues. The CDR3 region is CASKKETGEQFF. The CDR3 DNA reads TGTGCCAGCAAGAAAGAGACTGGTGAGCAGTTCTTC.

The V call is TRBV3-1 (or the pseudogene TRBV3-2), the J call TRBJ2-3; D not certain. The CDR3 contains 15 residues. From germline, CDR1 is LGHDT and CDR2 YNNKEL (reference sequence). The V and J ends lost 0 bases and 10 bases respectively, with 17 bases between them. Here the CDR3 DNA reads TGTGCCAGCAGCCAAGACTCCTCTACCAATCGGGCGCAGTATTTT. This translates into CASSQDSSTNRAQYF.

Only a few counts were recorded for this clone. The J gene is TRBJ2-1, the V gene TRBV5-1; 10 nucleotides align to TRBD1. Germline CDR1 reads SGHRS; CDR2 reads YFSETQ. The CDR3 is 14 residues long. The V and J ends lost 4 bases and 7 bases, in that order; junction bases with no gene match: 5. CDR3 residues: CASSPWTGGNEQFF. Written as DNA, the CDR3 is TGCGCCAGCAGCCCGTGGACAGGGGGGAATGAGCAGTTCTTC.

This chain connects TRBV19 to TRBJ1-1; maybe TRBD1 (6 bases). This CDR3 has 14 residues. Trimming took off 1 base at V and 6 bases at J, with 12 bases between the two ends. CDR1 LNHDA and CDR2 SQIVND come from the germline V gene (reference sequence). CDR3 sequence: CASSIGTGKPEAFF. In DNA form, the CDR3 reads TGTGCCAGTAGTATAGGCACAGGGAAGCCTGAAGCTTTCTTT.

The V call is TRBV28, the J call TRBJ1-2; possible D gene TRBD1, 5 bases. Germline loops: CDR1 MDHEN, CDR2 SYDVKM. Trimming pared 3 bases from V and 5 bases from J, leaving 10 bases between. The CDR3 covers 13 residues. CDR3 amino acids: CASSLRTLYGYTF. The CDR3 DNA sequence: TGTGCCAGCAGTTTGAGGACACTATATGGCTACACCTTC.

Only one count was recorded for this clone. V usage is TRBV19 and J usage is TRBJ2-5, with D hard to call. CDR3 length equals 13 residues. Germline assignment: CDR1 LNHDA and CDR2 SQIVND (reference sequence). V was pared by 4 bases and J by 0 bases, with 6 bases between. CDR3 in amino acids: CASSTQYQETQYF. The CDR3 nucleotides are TGTGCCAGTAGTACCCAATACCAAGAGACCCAGTACTTC.

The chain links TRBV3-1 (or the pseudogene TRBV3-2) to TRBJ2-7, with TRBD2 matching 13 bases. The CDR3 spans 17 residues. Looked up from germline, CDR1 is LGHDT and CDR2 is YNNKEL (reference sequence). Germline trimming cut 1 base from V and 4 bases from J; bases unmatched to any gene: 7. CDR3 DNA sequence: TGTGCCAGCAGCCAAGGGACTAGCGGGAGCTACGCTTACGAGCAGTACTTC. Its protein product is CASSQGTSGSYAYEQYF.

The CDR3 protein is CASSFGDLIYEQYF. In DNA form, the CDR3 reads TGTGCCAGCAGCTTTGGGGACTTGATATACGAGCAGTACTTC. This chain connects TRBV7-8 to TRBJ2-7, with TRBD2 as a possible D gene (6 bases). V was clipped by 3 bases and J by 4 bases, with 13 bases between them. CDR3 length equals 14 residues. Germline CDR1 is SGHVS and CDR2 is FQNEAQ. Variable domain in full (rest from reference TRBV7-8 and TRBJ2-7): GAGVSQSPRYKVAKRGQDVALRCDPISGHVSLFWYQQALGQGPEFLTYFQNEAQLDKSGLPSDRFFAERPEGSVSTLKIQRTQQEDSAVYLCASSFGDLIYEQYFGPGTRLTVT.

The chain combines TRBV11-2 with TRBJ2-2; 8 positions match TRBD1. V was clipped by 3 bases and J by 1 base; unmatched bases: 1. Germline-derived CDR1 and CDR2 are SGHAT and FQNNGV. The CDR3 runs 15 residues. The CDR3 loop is CASSFDRGNTGELFF. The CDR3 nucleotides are TGTGCCAGCAGCTTCGACAGGGGGAACACCGGGGAGCTGTTTTTT.

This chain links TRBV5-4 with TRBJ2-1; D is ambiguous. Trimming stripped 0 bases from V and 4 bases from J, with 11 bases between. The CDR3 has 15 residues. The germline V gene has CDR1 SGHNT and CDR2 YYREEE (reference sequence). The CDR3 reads CASSLVLGSYNEQFF. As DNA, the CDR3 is TGTGCCAGCAGCTTGGTTCTCGGGTCATACAATGAGCAGTTCTTC.

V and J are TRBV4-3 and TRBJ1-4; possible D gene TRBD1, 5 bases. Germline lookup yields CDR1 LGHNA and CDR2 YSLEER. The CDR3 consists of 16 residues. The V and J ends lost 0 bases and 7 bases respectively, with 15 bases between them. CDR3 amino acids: CASSQEGRGYLEKLFF. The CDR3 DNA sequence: TGCGCCAGCAGCCAAGAAGGGCGGGGGTACCTTGAAAAACTGTTTTTT.

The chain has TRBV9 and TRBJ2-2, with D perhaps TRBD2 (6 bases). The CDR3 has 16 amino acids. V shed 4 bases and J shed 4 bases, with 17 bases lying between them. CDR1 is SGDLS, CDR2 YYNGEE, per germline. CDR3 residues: CASSPSPSAGTGELFF. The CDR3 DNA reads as TGTGCCAGCAGCCCGAGTCCTAGCGCTGGCACCGGGGAGCTGTTTTTT.

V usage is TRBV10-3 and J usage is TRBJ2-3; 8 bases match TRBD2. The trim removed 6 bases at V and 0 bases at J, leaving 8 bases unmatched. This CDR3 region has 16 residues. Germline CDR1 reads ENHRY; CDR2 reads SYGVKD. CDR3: CAISGGLAGSTDTQYF. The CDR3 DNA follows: TGTGCCATCAGCGGAGGTCTAGCGGGTAGCACAGATACGCAGTATTTT.

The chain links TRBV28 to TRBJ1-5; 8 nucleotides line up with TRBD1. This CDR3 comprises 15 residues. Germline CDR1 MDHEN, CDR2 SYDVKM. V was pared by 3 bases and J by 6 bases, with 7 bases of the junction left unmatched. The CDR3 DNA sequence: TGTGCCAGCAGTTTCGGGCAGGGGGCGATTCAGCCCCAGCATTTT. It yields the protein CASSFGQGAIQPQHF.

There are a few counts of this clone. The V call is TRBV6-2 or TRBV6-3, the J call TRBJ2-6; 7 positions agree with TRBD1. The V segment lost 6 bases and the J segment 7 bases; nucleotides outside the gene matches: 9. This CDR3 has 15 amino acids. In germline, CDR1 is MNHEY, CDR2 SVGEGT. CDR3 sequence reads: CASSLTGQGANVLTF. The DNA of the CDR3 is TGTGCCAGCAGCTTGACAGGGCAGGGAGCCAACGTCCTGACTTTC.

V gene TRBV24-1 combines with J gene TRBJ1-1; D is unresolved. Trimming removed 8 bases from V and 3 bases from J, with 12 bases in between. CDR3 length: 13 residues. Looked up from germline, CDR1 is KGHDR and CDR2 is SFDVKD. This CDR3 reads CATTPDGDTEAFF. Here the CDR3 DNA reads TGTGCCACCACCCCCGACGGGGACACTGAAGCTTTCTTT.

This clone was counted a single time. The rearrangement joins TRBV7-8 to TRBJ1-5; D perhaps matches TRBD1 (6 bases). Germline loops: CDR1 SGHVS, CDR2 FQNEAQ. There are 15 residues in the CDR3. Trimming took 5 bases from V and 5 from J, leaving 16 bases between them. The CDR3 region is CASSKTGRVDQPQHF. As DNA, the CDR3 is TGTGCCAGCAGCAAGACAGGTCGGGTGGATCAGCCCCAGCATTTT.

The CDR3 reads CASSRLQGASGGSKYF. Here the CDR3 DNA reads TGCGCCAGCAGCCGGTTACAGGGGGCTAGTGGCGGGAGTAAGTACTTC. The V call is TRBV5-1, the J call TRBJ2-7; 9 bases agree with TRBD1. V lost 4 bases and J lost 11; bases outside the gene matches: 19. Germline-derived CDR1 and CDR2 are SGHRS and YFSETQ. The CDR3 covers 16 residues.

CDR3 sequence: CASSLRQLPYEQYF. The CDR3 nucleotides are TGTGCCAGCAGCTTAAGACAACTCCCCTACGAGCAGTACTTC. The V and J genes are TRBV11-2 and TRBJ2-7; D is undetermined. V shed 2 bases and J shed 2 bases, with 10 bases lying between them. The CDR3 loop spans 14 amino acids. Germline CDR1 is SGHAT and CDR2 is FQNNGV. Looking up the rest from reference TRBV11-2 and TRBJ2-7 gives the full variable domain: EAGVAQSPRYKIIEKRQSVAFWCNPISGHATLYWYQQILGQGPKLLIQFQNNGVVDDSQLPKDRFSAERLKGVDSTLKIQPAKLEDSAVYLCASSLRQLPYEQYFGPGTRLTVT.

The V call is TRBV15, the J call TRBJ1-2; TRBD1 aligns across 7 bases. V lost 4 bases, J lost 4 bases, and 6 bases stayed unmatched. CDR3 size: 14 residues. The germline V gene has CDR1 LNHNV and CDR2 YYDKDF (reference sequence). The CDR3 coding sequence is TGTGCCACCAGCATTGACAGGGTTATCTATGGCTACACCTTC. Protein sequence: CATSIDRVIYGYTF.

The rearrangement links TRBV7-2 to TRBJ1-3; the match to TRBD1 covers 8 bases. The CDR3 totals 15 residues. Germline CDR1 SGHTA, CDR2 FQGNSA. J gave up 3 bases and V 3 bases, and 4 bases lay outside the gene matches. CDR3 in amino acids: CASSFQGAGGNTIYF. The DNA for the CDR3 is TGTGCCAGCAGCTTTCAGGGGGCGGGTGGAAACACCATATATTTT.